In this sample, the clone carrying this T cell receptor beta chain turned up once. Its specificity is not known. The assay was immunoSEQ multiplex PCR, and TCRdb's table has in-frame clones only and misses some. In the table there are roughly 100,000 clones, about 95% of which are singletons. Trimming took off 5 bases at V and 2 bases at J, with 17 bases between the two ends. The length of the CDR3 is 15 residues. In germline, CDR1 is SQVTM, CDR2 ANQGSEA. The sample comes from a study of cytomegalovirus exposure and HLA in healthy donors. General study findings and limits: According to the study, 160 or so TCR beta chains were cytomegalovirus-associated. Reported performance of the classifier showed diagnosis of cytomegalovirus status with high specificity and sensitivity.

What was sequenced was PBMCs. This chain connects TRBV29-1 to TRBJ2-3; D gene uncertain. The source of this sequence is a woman aged 18 to 35 in good health and CMV-seronegative. Here the CDR3 reads CSVRLEIIFTDTQYF. The CDR3 DNA sequence: TGCAGCGTTCGGTTGGAGATAATTTTCACAGATACGCAGTATTTT.